The 5 T cell receptor beta chains given below trace back to one sample, sequenced in a study of T cell responses to AZD1222 COVID-19 vaccine. Profiling relied on immunoSEQ multiplex PCR, and the TCRdb table lists in-frame clones only, not all of them. Among approximately 130,000 clones listed, 93% were seen once. Here the sequenced sample was peripheral blood, taken on day 0 of AZD1222 vaccination. The source of these receptors is an adult in good health.

J is TRBJ2-7 and V is TRBV5-1; 9 bases are a match to TRBD1. CDR3 length equals 16 residues. Per the germline V gene, CDR1 is SGHRS and CDR2 is YFSETQ. The trim removed 0 bases at V and 5 bases at J, leaving 9 bases unmatched. CDR3 loop: CASSLAVTGGSDEQYF. CDR3 DNA sequence: TGCGCCAGCAGCTTGGCGGTGACAGGGGGGTCGGACGAGCAGTACTTC.

This chain uses TRBV6-8 with TRBJ1-5; possibly TRBD1 for D (5 bases). The V gene's germline CDR1 is MNHGY and CDR2 SAAAGT. The CDR3 contains 18 residues. Deletions cut 8 bases from V and 1 base from J, with 24 bases between. The CDR3 loop reads CASPGPLGGVGSNQPQHF. Written as DNA, the CDR3 is TGTGCCAGCCCCGGTCCCCTGGGGGGGGTTGGGAGCAATCAGCCCCAGCATTTT.

This chain connects TRBV30 to TRBJ1-1; D not certain. Trimming shortened V by 3 bases and J by 1 base, and 12 bases separated the two germline ends. This CDR3 region has 14 residues. Germline loops: CDR1 GTSNPN, CDR2 SVGIG (reference sequence). CDR3 loop: CAWSQGFANTEAFF. The CDR3 DNA is TGTGCCTGGAGCCAAGGGTTTGCGAACACTGAAGCTTTCTTT. The whole variable domain, filled in from reference TRBV30 and TRBJ1-1, reads SQTIHQWPATLVQPVGSPLSLECTVEGTSNPNLYWYRQAAGRGLQLLFYSVGIGQISSEVPQNLSASRPQDRQFILSSKKLLLSDSGFYLCAWSQGFANTEAFFGQGTRLTVV.

The chain uses TRBV19 and TRBJ1-2, with D uncertain. CDR3 size: 16 residues. The germline CDR1 and CDR2 sequences are LNHDA and SQIVND (reference sequence). V was cut by 5 bases and J by 0 bases, with 16 bases left in between. Here the CDR3 DNA reads TGTGCCAGTAGTTTCTTCCATCAATCCACTAACTATGGCTACACCTTC. Its protein is CASSFFHQSTNYGYTF.

The chain carries TRBV6-1 and TRBJ2-7; a possible D gene is TRBD2 (5 bases). This CDR3 has 16 amino acids. CDR1 MNHNS and CDR2 SASEGT come from the germline V gene. V was cut by 3 bases and J by 2 bases, with 17 bases left in between. CDR3 sequence reads: CASSEPHRRETYEQYF. The CDR3 DNA sequence: TGTGCCAGCAGTGAGCCACACCGACGGGAAACCTACGAGCAGTACTTC.